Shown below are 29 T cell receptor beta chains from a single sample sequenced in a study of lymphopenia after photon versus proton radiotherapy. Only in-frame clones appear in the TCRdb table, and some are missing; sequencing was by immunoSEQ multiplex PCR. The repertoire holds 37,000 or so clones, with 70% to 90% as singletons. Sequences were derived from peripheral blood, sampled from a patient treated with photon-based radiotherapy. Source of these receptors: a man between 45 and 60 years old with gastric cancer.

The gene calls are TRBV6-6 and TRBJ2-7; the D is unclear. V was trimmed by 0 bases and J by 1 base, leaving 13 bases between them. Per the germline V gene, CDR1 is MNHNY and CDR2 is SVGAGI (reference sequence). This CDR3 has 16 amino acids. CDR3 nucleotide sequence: TGTGCCAGCAGTTACTCGACACCAGGTGATTCCTACGAGCAGTACTTC. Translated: CASSYSTPGDSYEQYF.

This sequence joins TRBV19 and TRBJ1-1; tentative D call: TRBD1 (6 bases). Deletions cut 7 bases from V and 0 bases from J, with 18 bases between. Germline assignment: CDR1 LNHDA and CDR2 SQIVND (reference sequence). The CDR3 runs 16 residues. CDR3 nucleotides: TGTGCCAGTAAATCGGCAGGGGTTCTCATGAACACTGAAGCTTTCTTT. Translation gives CASKSAGVLMNTEAFF.

The CDR3 sequence is CASSLIGSYGYTF. The CDR3 DNA sequence: TGTGCCAGCAGTTTGATCGGTTCATATGGCTACACCTTC. This sequence joins TRBV28 and TRBJ1-2; D is uncertain. The CDR3 consists of 13 residues. The ends were cut back, 3 bases at V and 5 bases at J, with 10 bases in the middle. Germline V lookup: CDR1 MDHEN, CDR2 SYDVKM.

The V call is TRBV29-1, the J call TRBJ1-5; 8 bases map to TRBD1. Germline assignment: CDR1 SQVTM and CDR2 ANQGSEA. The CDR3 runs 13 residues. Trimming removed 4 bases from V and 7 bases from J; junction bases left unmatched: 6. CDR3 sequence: CSVGQGAKQPQHF. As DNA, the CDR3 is TGCAGCGTTGGGCAGGGGGCTAAGCAGCCCCAGCATTTT.

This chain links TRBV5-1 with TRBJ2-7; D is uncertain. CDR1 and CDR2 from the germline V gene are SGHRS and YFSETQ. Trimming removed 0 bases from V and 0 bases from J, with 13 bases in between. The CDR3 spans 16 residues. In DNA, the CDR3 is TGCGCCAGCAGCTTGGGAAGCGAGATATCCTCCTACGAGCAGTACTTC. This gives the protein CASSLGSEISSYEQYF.

CDR3 sequence reads: CASSPKGRITDTQYF. CDR3 coding DNA: TGTGCCAGCAGCCCCAAAGGACGGATAACAGATACGCAGTATTTT. The gene calls are TRBV7-9 and TRBJ2-3, with D unresolved. V shed 5 bases and J shed 3 bases, with 15 bases lying between them. The CDR3 has 15 residues. Per germline, CDR1 SEHNR and CDR2 FQNEAQ (reference sequence).

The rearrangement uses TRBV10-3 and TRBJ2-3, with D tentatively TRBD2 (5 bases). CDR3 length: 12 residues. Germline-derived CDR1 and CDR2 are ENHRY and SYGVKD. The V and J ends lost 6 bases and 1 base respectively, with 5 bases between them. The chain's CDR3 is CAISGGTDTQYF. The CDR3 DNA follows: TGTGCCATCAGCGGGGGCACAGATACGCAGTATTTT.

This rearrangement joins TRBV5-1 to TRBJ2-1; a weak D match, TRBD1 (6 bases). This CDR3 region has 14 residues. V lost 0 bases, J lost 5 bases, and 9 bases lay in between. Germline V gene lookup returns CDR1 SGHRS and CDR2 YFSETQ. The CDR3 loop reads CASSLGDTNNEQFF. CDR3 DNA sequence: TGCGCCAGCAGCTTGGGGGACACCAACAATGAGCAGTTCTTC.

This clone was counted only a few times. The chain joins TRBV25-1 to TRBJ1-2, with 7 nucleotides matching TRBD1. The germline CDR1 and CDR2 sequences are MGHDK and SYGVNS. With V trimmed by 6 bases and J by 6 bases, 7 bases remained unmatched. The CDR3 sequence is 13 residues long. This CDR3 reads CASRAGGSDGYTF. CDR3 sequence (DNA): TGTGCCAGCAGGGCAGGGGGGTCCGATGGCTACACCTTC.

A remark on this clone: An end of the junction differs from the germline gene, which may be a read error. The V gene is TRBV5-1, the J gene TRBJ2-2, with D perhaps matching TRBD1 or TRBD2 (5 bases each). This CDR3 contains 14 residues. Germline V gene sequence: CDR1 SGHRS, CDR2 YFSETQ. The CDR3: CASSLGRGDGELFF. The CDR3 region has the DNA TGCGCCAGCAGTTTGGGAAGGGGAGACGGGGAGCTGTTTTTT.

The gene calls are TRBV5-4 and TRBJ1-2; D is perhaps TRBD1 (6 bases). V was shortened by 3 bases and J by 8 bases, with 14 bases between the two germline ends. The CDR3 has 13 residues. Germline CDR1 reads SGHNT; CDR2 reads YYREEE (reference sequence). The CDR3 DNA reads TGTGCCAGCAGCTCTGGGACAATCGAAGGCTACACCTTC. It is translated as CASSSGTIEGYTF.

This CDR3 is CASSTQQGTPLHF. Here the CDR3 DNA reads TGTGCCAGCAGTACCCAACAGGGGACACCCCTCCACTTT. The rearrangement links TRBV28 to TRBJ1-6; 7 nucleotides agree with TRBD1. The V gene's germline CDR1 is MDHEN and CDR2 SYDVKM. There are 13 residues in the CDR3. Trimming cost V 5 bases and J 11 bases; bases outside gene matches: 6.

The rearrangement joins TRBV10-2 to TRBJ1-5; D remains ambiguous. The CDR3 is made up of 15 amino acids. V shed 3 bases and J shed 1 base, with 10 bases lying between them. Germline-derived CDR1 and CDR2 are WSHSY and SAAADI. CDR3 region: CASSEAVTSNQPQHF. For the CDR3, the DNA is TGCGCCAGCAGTGAAGCGGTAACAAGCAATCAGCCCCAGCATTTT.

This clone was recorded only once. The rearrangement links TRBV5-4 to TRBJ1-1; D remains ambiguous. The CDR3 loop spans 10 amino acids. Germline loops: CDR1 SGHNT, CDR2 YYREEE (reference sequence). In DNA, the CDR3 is TGTGTCAGGACGTTTACTGAAGCTTTCTTT. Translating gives CVRTFTEAFF.

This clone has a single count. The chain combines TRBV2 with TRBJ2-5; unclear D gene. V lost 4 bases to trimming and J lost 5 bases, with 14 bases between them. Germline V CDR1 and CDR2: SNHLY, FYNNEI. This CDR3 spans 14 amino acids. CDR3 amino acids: CASSGDFGGETQYF. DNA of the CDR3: TGTGCCAGCAGTGGGGATTTTGGTGGTGAGACCCAGTACTTC.

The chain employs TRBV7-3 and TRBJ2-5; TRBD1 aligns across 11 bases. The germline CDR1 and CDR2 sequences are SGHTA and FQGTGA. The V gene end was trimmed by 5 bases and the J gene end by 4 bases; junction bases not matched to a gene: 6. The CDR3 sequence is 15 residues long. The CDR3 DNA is TGTGCCAGCAGCCCCGGACAGGGGGCGCGAGAGACCCAGTACTTC. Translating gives CASSPGQGARETQYF.

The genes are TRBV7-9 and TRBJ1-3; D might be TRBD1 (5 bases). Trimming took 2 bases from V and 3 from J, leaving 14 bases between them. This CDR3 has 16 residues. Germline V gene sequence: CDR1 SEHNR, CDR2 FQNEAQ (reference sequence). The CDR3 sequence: CASSLMAGINGNTIYF. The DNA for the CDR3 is TGTGCCAGCAGCTTAATGGCAGGGATCAATGGAAACACCATATATTTT. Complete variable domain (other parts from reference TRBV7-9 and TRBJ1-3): DTGVSQNPRHKITKRGQNVTFRCDPISEHNRLYWYRQTLGQGPEFLTYFQNEAQLEKSRLLSDRFSAERPKGSFSTLEIQRTEQGDSAMYLCASSLMAGINGNTIYFGEGSWLTVV.

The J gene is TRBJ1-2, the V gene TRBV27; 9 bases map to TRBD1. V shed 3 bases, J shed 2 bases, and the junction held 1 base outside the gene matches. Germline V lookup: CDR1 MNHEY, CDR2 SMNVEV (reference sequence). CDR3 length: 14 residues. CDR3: CASSFGQGNYGYTF. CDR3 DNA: TGTGCCAGCAGTTTTGGACAGGGGAACTATGGCTACACCTTC.

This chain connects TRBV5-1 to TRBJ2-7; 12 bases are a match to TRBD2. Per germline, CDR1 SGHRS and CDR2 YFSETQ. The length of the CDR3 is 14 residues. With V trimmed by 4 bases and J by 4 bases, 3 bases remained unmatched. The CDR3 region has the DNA TGCGCCAGCAGCAGACTAGCGGGAGTTTACGAGCAGTACTTC. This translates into CASSRLAGVYEQYF. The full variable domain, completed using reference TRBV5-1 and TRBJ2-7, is KAGVTQTPRYLIKTRGQQVTLSCSPISGHRSVSWYQQTPGQGLQFLFEYFSETQRNKGNFPGRFSGRQFSNSRSEMNVSTLELGDSALYLCASSRLAGVYEQYFGPGTRLTVT.

CDR3 protein: CASSTAGGGYNEQFF. CDR3 nucleotides: TGCGCCAGCAGCACGGCGGGGGGAGGGTACAATGAGCAGTTCTTC. V usage is TRBV5-1 and J usage is TRBJ2-1, with 8 bases identical to TRBD2. CDR1 and CDR2 (germline): SGHRS, YFSETQ. J lost 4 bases, V lost 4 bases, and 7 bases had no gene match. The CDR3 covers 15 residues.

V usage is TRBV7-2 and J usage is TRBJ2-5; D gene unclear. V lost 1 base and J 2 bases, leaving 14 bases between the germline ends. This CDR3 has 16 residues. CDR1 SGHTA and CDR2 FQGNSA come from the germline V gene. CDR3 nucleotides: TGTGCCAGCAGCTTAGGGGTAGGATCGTGGCAAGAGACCCAGTACTTC. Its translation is CASSLGVGSWQETQYF.

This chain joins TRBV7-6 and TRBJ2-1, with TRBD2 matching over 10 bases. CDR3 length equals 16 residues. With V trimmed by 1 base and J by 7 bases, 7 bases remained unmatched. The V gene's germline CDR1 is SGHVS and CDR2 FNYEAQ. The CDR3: CASSLGGSGRGNEQFF. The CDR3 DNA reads TGTGCCAGCAGCTTAGGGGGGAGCGGGAGGGGAAATGAGCAGTTCTTC.

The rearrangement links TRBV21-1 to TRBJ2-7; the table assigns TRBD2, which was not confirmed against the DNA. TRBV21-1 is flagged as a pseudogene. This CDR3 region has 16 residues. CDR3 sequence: CASRGEREVPFYEQYF. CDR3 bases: TGTGCCAGCAGAGGTGAGCGGGAAGTCCCCTTCTACGAGCAGTACTTC.

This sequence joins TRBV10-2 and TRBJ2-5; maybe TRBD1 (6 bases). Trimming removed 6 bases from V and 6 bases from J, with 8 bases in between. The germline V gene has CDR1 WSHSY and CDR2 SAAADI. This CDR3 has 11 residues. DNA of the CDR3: TGCGCCAGCAGACAGGGTCAGACCCAGTACTTC. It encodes CASRQGQTQYF.

The CDR3 DNA reads TGTGCCAGCAGCCCCCCAGCGGGAGGAGTAGATACGCAGTATTTT. Residues: CASSPPAGGVDTQYF. The chain is built from TRBV7-9 and TRBJ2-3; the match to TRBD2 covers 9 bases. The CDR3 is made up of 15 amino acids. CDR1 SEHNR and CDR2 FQNEAQ come from the germline V gene (reference sequence). The V segment lost 5 bases and the J segment 5 bases; nucleotides outside the gene matches: 8.

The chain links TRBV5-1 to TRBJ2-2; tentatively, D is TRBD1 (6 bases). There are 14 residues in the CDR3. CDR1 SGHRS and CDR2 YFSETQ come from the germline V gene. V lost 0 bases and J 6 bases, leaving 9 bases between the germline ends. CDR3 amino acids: CASSLEGVSGELFF. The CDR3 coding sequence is TGCGCCAGCAGCTTGGAGGGGGTCTCCGGGGAGCTGTTTTTT.

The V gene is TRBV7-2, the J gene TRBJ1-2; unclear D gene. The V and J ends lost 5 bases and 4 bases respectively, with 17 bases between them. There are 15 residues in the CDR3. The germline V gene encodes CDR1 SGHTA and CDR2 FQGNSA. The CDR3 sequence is CASSPPPPQLYGYTF. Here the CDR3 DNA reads TGTGCCAGCAGCCCACCCCCCCCGCAGCTCTATGGCTACACCTTC.

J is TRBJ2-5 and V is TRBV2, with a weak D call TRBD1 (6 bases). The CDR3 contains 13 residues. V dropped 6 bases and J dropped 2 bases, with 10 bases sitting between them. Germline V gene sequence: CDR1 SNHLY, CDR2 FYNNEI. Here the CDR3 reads CASRRTEQETQYF. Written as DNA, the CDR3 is TGTGCCAGCAGGAGGACAGAACAAGAGACCCAGTACTTC.

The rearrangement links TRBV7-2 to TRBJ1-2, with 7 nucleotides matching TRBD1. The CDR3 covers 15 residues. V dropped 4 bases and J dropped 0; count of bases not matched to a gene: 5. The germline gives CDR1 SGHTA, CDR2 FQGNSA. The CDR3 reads CASSSQTGSNYGYTF. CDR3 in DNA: TGTGCCAGCAGCTCCCAGACAGGGTCTAACTATGGCTACACCTTC. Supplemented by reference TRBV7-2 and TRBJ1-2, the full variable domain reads GAGVSQSPSNKVTEKGKDVELRCDPISGHTALYWYRQSLGQGLEFLIYFQGNSAPDKSGLPSDRFSAERTGGSVSTLTIQRTQQEDSAVYLCASSSQTGSNYGYTFGSGTRLTVV.